This T cell receptor beta chain was sequenced in a study of T cell changes during pregnancy in multiple sclerosis. Some clones are missing from TCRdb's copy, which holds only in-frame ones; the method was immunoSEQ multiplex PCR. The sample records tens of thousands of clones, 85% to 90% being singletons. The CDR3 runs 11 residues. Deletions cut 5 bases from V and 7 bases from J, with 9 bases between. Germline CDR1 SEHNR, CDR2 FQNEAQ (reference sequence). The TCR originated in a human donor whose cells served as feeder cells for cultures in a pregnancy study. The chain links TRBV7-9 to TRBJ2-7; D is uncertain. Sample: peripheral blood from another person, used as feeder cells. The CDR3 coding sequence is TGTGCCAGCAGCCCCGCCCGGGAGCAGTACTTC. Residues: CASSPAREQYF.